This TCR beta chain emerged from a study of beta chain features in type 1 diabetes. Purity exceeding 95% was reached by all sorted populations. About this clone: Antigen specificity is unknown.

What was sequenced were expressed TCRB transcripts, since all of the isolated RNA had been reverse transcribed. Profiling relied on immunoSEQ multiplex PCR, and the TCRdb table lists in-frame clones only, not all of them. The table lists almost 350,000 clones, approximately 9.7% of them singletons. Germline V lookup: CDR1 MGHDK, CDR2 SYGVNS. This CDR3 contains 13 residues. Trimming removed 0 bases from V and 8 bases from J, with 10 bases in between. Study results and limitations: There was a moderate but significant shortening of TCRB CDR3s in all four CD4+ subsets of Type 1 diabetes patients.

This TCR was sampled from a man aged 25-45 years with type 1 diabetes. J is TRBJ1-1 and V is TRBV25-1; D is unresolved. The sequenced sample consisted of central memory CD4+ T cells from blood. The CDR3 region has the DNA TGTGCCAGCAGTGAATACATAGGAGGAGAAGCTTTCTTT. It codes for CASSEYIGGEAFF.